This TCR beta chain was recorded in a study of cytomegalovirus exposure and HLA in healthy donors. Primers: 60 Vbeta forward and 13 Jbeta reverse. Method: immunoSEQ multiplex PCR; TCRdb's copy keeps in-frame clones and lacks some. The table has 190,000 or so clones, about 76% seen once; the top ten hold 0.39%. This clone was observed a few times. The V end lost 6 bases, the J end lost 7 bases, and 16 bases lay between the germline ends. The CDR3 runs 15 residues. Germline CDR1 and CDR2: KGHSH and LQKENI. The rearrangement links TRBV18 to TRBJ1-6, with a tentative D call TRBD1 (6 bases). The clonotype was recovered from a male donor in good health and CMV-seropositive. The sample taken for sequencing was PBMCs. This CDR3 reads CASSLNRESNSPLHF. The DNA of the CDR3 is TGTGCCAGCTCCCTCAACAGGGAATCAAATTCACCCCTCCACTTT.